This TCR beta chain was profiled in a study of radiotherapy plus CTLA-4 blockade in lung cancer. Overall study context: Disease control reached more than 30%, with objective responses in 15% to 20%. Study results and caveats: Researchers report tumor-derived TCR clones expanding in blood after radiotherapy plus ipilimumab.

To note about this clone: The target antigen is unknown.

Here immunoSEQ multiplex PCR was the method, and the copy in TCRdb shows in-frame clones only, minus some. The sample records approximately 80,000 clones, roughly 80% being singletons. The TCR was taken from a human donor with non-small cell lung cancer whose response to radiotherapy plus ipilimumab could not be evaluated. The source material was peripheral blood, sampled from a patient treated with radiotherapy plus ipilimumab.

For the CDR3, the DNA is TGTGCCAGCAGCTTAGCGGGACAGGGAGGGGCCTACGAGCAGTACTTC. This gives the protein CASSLAGQGGAYEQYF. The chain combines TRBV11-3 with TRBJ2-7, with 9 bases matching TRBD1. Unmatched junction bases numbered 6, after V lost 1 base and J lost 2 bases. This CDR3 is built from 16 residues. CDR1 SGHNT and CDR2 YENEEA come from the germline V gene.